A selection of T cell receptor beta chains follows, all from one sample in a study of blood T cells in healthy people across ages. TCRdb redid the calling of the 5' RACE reads with MiXCR, one entry per CDR3 protein. Altogether roughly 1.6 million distinct CDR3 sequences are present, roughly 32% being singletons, with the ten largest covering 11%. The sequenced material came from blood. Source of these receptors: a woman aged 25-40 years in good health. Each CDR3 is given with its conserved first and last residue. The order of the fields is J gene, V gene, D gene, clone size, CDR3 DNA, CDR3 protein. The D gene is left open where the match is weak. The listing skips clone size in some rows; elsewhere it reads once, few, many or a size class.

j_gene: TRBJ2-5; v_gene: TRBV11-2; d_gene: TRBD2; abundance: -; CDR3nt: TGTGCCAGCAGCTTAGCCCTAGCGGCCTCCCAAGAGACCCAGTACTTC; CDR3aa: CASSLALAASQETQYF
j_gene: TRBJ2-3; v_gene: TRBV28; d_gene: -; abundance: few; CDR3nt: TGTGCCAGCAGTTCGAGGGGACAACTAGTGAACACAGATACGCAGTATTTT; CDR3aa: CASSSRGQLVNTDTQYF
j_gene: TRBJ1-1; v_gene: TRBV5-1; d_gene: -; abundance: few; CDR3nt: TGCGCCAGCAGCGCGGCGACAGGGAACACTGAAGCTTTCTTT; CDR3aa: CASSAATGNTEAFF
j_gene: TRBJ2-1; v_gene: TRBV27; d_gene: -; abundance: -; CDR3nt: TGTGCCAGCAGTTTATCAGTGGAGGGCCGATTTGAGCAGTTCTTC; CDR3aa: CASSLSVEGRFEQFF
j_gene: TRBJ2-1; v_gene: TRBV7-6; d_gene: -; abundance: -; CDR3nt: TGTGCCAGCAGCCCCTATCAGGCCTCCTACAATGAGCAGTTCTTC; CDR3aa: CASSPYQASYNEQFF
j_gene: TRBJ2-7; v_gene: TRBV5-1; d_gene: TRBD1; abundance: few; CDR3nt: TGCGCCAGCAGCCATCAACTGGACAGGAACTACGAGCAGTACTTC; CDR3aa: CASSHQLDRNYEQYF
j_gene: TRBJ2-1; v_gene: TRBV20-1; d_gene: -; abundance: many; CDR3nt: TGCAGTGCTAGAGATCGCCATACCGCGGAGCAGTTCTTC; CDR3aa: CSARDRHTAEQFF
j_gene: TRBJ2-5; v_gene: TRBV3-1; d_gene: TRBD2; abundance: few; CDR3nt: TGTGCCAGCAGCCCCATAGGCGGGGGCCAAGAGACCCAGTACTTC; CDR3aa: CASSPIGGGQETQYF
j_gene: TRBJ2-5; v_gene: TRBV6-1; d_gene: -; abundance: few; CDR3nt: TGTGCCACGCCAGGGCCTACACGAGATCAAGAGACCCAGTACTTC; CDR3aa: CATPGPTRDQETQYF
j_gene: TRBJ2-5; v_gene: TRBV3-1; d_gene: TRBD2; abundance: few; CDR3nt: TGTGCCAGCAGCCTTAGGGGGACTAGCGGCGGGGAGACCCAGTACTTC; CDR3aa: CASSLRGTSGGETQYF
j_gene: TRBJ2-7; v_gene: TRBV3-1; d_gene: -; abundance: -; CDR3nt: TGTGCCAGCAGCCAAGATCGTGAGGGGGTTCTCGCCTACGAGCAGTACTTC; CDR3aa: CASSQDREGVLAYEQYF
j_gene: TRBJ2-1; v_gene: TRBV7-2; d_gene: -; abundance: few; CDR3nt: TGTGCCAGCAGCTTAGACTCGCGACCCGTCAATGAGCAGTTCTTC; CDR3aa: CASSLDSRPVNEQFF
j_gene: TRBJ2-7; v_gene: TRBV5-6; d_gene: -; abundance: -; CDR3nt: TGTGCCAGCAGCTTGGGGGACACAACCGAGCAGTACTTC; CDR3aa: CASSLGDTTEQYF
j_gene: TRBJ2-2; v_gene: TRBV2; d_gene: TRBD1; abundance: -; CDR3nt: TGTGCCAGCAGTGAGGGACAGACGAACACCGGGGAGCTGTTTTTT; CDR3aa: CASSEGQTNTGELFF
j_gene: TRBJ2-5; v_gene: TRBV2; d_gene: -; abundance: -; CDR3nt: TGTGCCAGTAACGGGCGCCGCGGGGAGACCCAGTACTTC; CDR3aa: CASNGRRGETQYF
j_gene: TRBJ1-5; v_gene: TRBV30; d_gene: TRBD1; abundance: few; CDR3nt: TGTGCCTGGAGCGAACAGGGGAATCAGCCCCAGCATTTT; CDR3aa: CAWSEQGNQPQHF
j_gene: TRBJ2-7; v_gene: TRBV28; d_gene: TRBD1; abundance: -; CDR3nt: TGTGCCACTACTCAGGGGGAATACGAGCGGTACTTC; CDR3aa: CATTQGEYERYF
j_gene: TRBJ1-2; v_gene: TRBV2; d_gene: -; abundance: few; CDR3nt: TGTGCCAGCAGTGAAAAGAAGGGGAGCTACACCTTC; CDR3aa: CASSEKKGSYTF
j_gene: TRBJ2-7; v_gene: TRBV20-1; d_gene: TRBD2; abundance: few; CDR3nt: TGCAGTGCTAACTTAGCGGGGGGGCCCTACGGGCAGTACTTC; CDR3aa: CSANLAGGPYGQYF
j_gene: TRBJ2-3; v_gene: TRBV7-8; d_gene: -; abundance: -; CDR3nt: TGTGCCAGCAGCTATATCCACTCCACAGATACGCAGTATTTT; CDR3aa: CASSYIHSTDTQYF
j_gene: TRBJ2-3; v_gene: TRBV28; d_gene: -; abundance: -; CDR3nt: TGTGCCAGCAGACCGACTAGTGTCACAGATACGCAGTATTTT; CDR3aa: CASRPTSVTDTQYF
j_gene: TRBJ2-3; v_gene: TRBV20-1; d_gene: TRBD2; abundance: -; CDR3nt: TGCAGTGCAACCGCCGGGACTAGCGGGGGCCCTCCCACAGATACGCAGTATTTT; CDR3aa: CSATAGTSGGPPTDTQYF
j_gene: TRBJ2-5; v_gene: TRBV7-9; d_gene: -; abundance: -; CDR3nt: TGTGCCAGCAGCACCACAAGTATGCAGCAGTACTTC; CDR3aa: CASSTTSMQQYF
j_gene: TRBJ2-1; v_gene: TRBV20-1; d_gene: TRBD2; abundance: -; CDR3nt: TGCAGTGCTAGAGCCAAGGGACTAGCGGAGAGCTCCTACAATGAGCAGTTCTTT; CDR3aa: CSARAKGLAESSYNEQFF
j_gene: TRBJ2-7; v_gene: TRBV6-5; d_gene: -; abundance: once; CDR3nt: TGTGCCAGCAACAGGGCCGGCTGCGAGCAGTACTTC; CDR3aa: CASNRAGCEQYF
j_gene: TRBJ2-2; v_gene: TRBV5-6; d_gene: -; abundance: -; CDR3nt: TGTGCCAGCAGCTTATATCGGCCCAGAAACTTAAACACCGGGGAGCTGTTTTTT; CDR3aa: CASSLYRPRNLNTGELFF
j_gene: TRBJ2-7; v_gene: TRBV11-2; d_gene: TRBD2; abundance: few; CDR3nt: TGTGCCAGCAGCGCCCAACTAGCGGGAGTTATAATGCCGTACGAGCAGTACTTC; CDR3aa: CASSAQLAGVIMPYEQYF
j_gene: TRBJ2-2; v_gene: TRBV7-9; d_gene: -; abundance: -; CDR3nt: TGTGCCAGCAGCCCCGCGGCGAACACCGGGGAGCTGTTTTTT; CDR3aa: CASSPAANTGELFF